Listed below are T cell receptor beta chains from one sample, sequenced in a study of blood T cell repertoires in COVID-19. TCRdb's copy holds only in-frame clones and misses some; the assay was immunoSEQ multiplex PCR. The sample has over 110,000 clones, 88% seen once. Sequenced: peripheral blood. All receptors derive from a human donor in a cohort sampled during active COVID-19. Both conserved end residues are part of each CDR3. A D gene is named only where the DNA matches it firmly. Expanded clones get a size class; other rows say once, few or many, or leave the size out.

abundance: few
j_gene: TRBJ1-4
d_gene: TRBD1
v_gene: TRBV2
CDR3nt: TGTGCCAGCAGAAACAGGGGTGGAAATGAAAAACTGTTTTTT
CDR3aa: CASRNRGGNEKLFF

abundance: .
j_gene: TRBJ2-5
d_gene: .
v_gene: TRBV13
CDR3nt: TGTGCCAGCAGCTCAGGGGCCCTTCAAGAGACCCAGTACTTC
CDR3aa: CASSSGALQETQYF

abundance: once
j_gene: TRBJ1-5
d_gene: TRBD1
v_gene: TRBV9
CDR3nt: TGTGCCAGCAGCGCAGGACAGGGGGCCCAGCCCCAGCATTTT
CDR3aa: CASSAGQGAQPQHF

abundance: .
j_gene: TRBJ2-7
d_gene: .
v_gene: TRBV11-3
CDR3nt: TGTGCCAGCAGCTTAGACCCCGGGGGAGTTCAGTACTTC
CDR3aa: CASSLDPGGVQYF

abundance: .
j_gene: TRBJ1-1
d_gene: .
v_gene: TRBV5-1
CDR3nt: TGCGCCAGCAGTGAGGCTTCGAACACTGAAGCTTTCTTT
CDR3aa: CASSEASNTEAFF

abundance: .
j_gene: TRBJ1-5
d_gene: TRBD1
v_gene: TRBV9
CDR3nt: TGTGCCAGCAGCGCGACAGGGACTCGTAATCAGCCCCAGCATTTT
CDR3aa: CASSATGTRNQPQHF

abundance: .
j_gene: TRBJ1-1
d_gene: .
v_gene: TRBV6-5
CDR3nt: TGTGCCAGCAGTTACTGGGGACTGGGGAACACTGAAGCTTTCTTT
CDR3aa: CASSYWGLGNTEAFF

abundance: medium-sized
j_gene: TRBJ1-5
d_gene: TRBD1
v_gene: TRBV7-8
CDR3nt: TGTGCCAGCAGCAAGGGACAGGGTAATCAGCCCCAGCATTTT
CDR3aa: CASSKGQGNQPQHF

abundance: .
j_gene: TRBJ2-3
d_gene: TRBD1
v_gene: TRBV28
CDR3nt: TGTGCCAGCAGTTTGACAGGGCCCGTCACAGATACGCAGTATTTT
CDR3aa: CASSLTGPVTDTQYF

abundance: .
j_gene: TRBJ2-7
d_gene: TRBD1
v_gene: TRBV6-5
CDR3nt: TGTGCCACCGACAGGGACTCCTACGAGCAGTACTTC
CDR3aa: CATDRDSYEQYF

abundance: .
j_gene: TRBJ2-7
d_gene: .
v_gene: TRBV7-9
CDR3nt: TGTGCCAGCAGCTTAACTCCCGGGATCCACGAGCAGTACTTC
CDR3aa: CASSLTPGIHEQYF

abundance: .
j_gene: TRBJ1-5
d_gene: .
v_gene: TRBV5-1
CDR3nt: TGCGCCAGCAGCTTGGGAGCAGGCGATCAGCCCCAGCATTTT
CDR3aa: CASSLGAGDQPQHF

abundance: .
j_gene: TRBJ2-7
d_gene: TRBD1
v_gene: TRBV4-2
CDR3nt: TGTGCCAGCAGCCTTGACCCCGGGACAGGATCCTACGAGCAGTACTTC
CDR3aa: CASSLDPGTGSYEQYF

abundance: .
j_gene: TRBJ2-2
d_gene: .
v_gene: TRBV4-1
CDR3nt: TGCGCCAGCAGCCAAGGGCCCCCCGGGGAGCTGTTTTTT
CDR3aa: CASSQGPPGELFF

abundance: .
j_gene: TRBJ2-2
d_gene: .
v_gene: TRBV7-8
CDR3nt: TGTGCCAGCAGCCCCTTAGAAACCGGGGAGCTGTTTTTT
CDR3aa: CASSPLETGELFF

abundance: .
j_gene: TRBJ1-6
d_gene: TRBD1
v_gene: TRBV3-1/TRBV3-2
CDR3nt: TGTGCCAGCAGAGACAGGGCGGCGGGAAATTCACCCCTCCACTTT
CDR3aa: CASRDRAAGNSPLHF

abundance: once
j_gene: TRBJ2-3
d_gene: TRBD2
v_gene: TRBV7-2
CDR3nt: TGTGCCAGCAGCCCCGGGCGGGGGGCCAGGTTTGATACGCAGTATTTT
CDR3aa: CASSPGRGARFDTQYF

abundance: .
j_gene: TRBJ1-2
d_gene: TRBD1
v_gene: TRBV7-8
CDR3nt: TGTGCCAGCAGCCCCACAGGGGACTATGGCTACACCTTC
CDR3aa: CASSPTGDYGYTF

abundance: .
j_gene: TRBJ1-6
d_gene: .
v_gene: TRBV5-1
CDR3nt: TGCGCCAGCAGCCTTGACAGTAATTCACCCCTCCACTTT
CDR3aa: CASSLDSNSPLHF

abundance: .
j_gene: TRBJ2-5
d_gene: TRBD1
v_gene: TRBV4-1
CDR3nt: TGCGCCAGCAGCCAAGATCTCAGGACAGGGGTTGTGGCCCAGTACTTC
CDR3aa: CASSQDLRTGVVAQYF

abundance: .
j_gene: TRBJ1-3
d_gene: .
v_gene: TRBV19
CDR3nt: TGTGCCAGCAGAGGGACAAGCTCTGGAAACACCATATATTTT
CDR3aa: CASRGTSSGNTIYF

abundance: .
j_gene: TRBJ2-5
d_gene: TRBD2
v_gene: TRBV4-3
CDR3nt: TGCGCCAGCAGCCTCGTAGCGGGGGCCACCCAAGAGACCCAGTACTTC
CDR3aa: CASSLVAGATQETQYF

abundance: .
j_gene: TRBJ2-1
d_gene: .
v_gene: TRBV29-1
CDR3nt: TGCAGCGTTGGGTTTACAGGCTCCTACAATGAGCAGTTCTTC
CDR3aa: CSVGFTGSYNEQFF

abundance: .
j_gene: TRBJ2-3
d_gene: .
v_gene: TRBV27
CDR3nt: TGTGCCAGCAGTAGGGATAGACAGGCACAGAGGACGCAGTATTTT
CDR3aa: CASSRDRQAQRTQYF

abundance: .
j_gene: TRBJ2-3
d_gene: TRBD2
v_gene: TRBV5-4
CDR3nt: TGTGCCAACGGTTTGGGTAGCGGGGTGATGAAAGGGACAACGCAGTATTTT
CDR3aa: CANGLGSGVMKGTTQYF

abundance: .
j_gene: TRBJ1-5
d_gene: .
v_gene: TRBV5-6
CDR3nt: TGTGCCAGCAGCTTGGCGGGTGGTCAGCCCCAGCATTTT
CDR3aa: CASSLAGGQPQHF

abundance: .
j_gene: TRBJ2-2
d_gene: .
v_gene: TRBV19
CDR3nt: TGTGCCAGTACCTGGCCCGGGTTACAGGACACCGGGGAGCTGTTTTTT
CDR3aa: CASTWPGLQDTGELFF

abundance: .
j_gene: TRBJ1-2
d_gene: TRBD1
v_gene: TRBV5-1
CDR3nt: TGCGCCAGCAGCGCCGGGACAGCTGATGGCTACACCTTC
CDR3aa: CASSAGTADGYTF

abundance: .
j_gene: TRBJ2-5
d_gene: TRBD2
v_gene: TRBV7-2
CDR3nt: TGTGCCAGCAGCGCCCCCCCTAGCGGCGTGACCCAGTACTTC
CDR3aa: CASSAPPSGVTQYF

abundance: .
j_gene: TRBJ1-6
d_gene: TRBD1
v_gene: TRBV2
CDR3nt: TGTGCCAGCAGACGGACAGGGGAGGGTTCACCCCTCCACTTT
CDR3aa: CASRRTGEGSPLHF

abundance: .
j_gene: TRBJ2-7
d_gene: TRBD1
v_gene: TRBV13
CDR3nt: TGTGCCAGCAGCCTCCCGGGACAGGGGATCTACGAGCAGTACTTC
CDR3aa: CASSLPGQGIYEQYF

abundance: .
j_gene: TRBJ2-3
d_gene: TRBD2
v_gene: TRBV7-9
CDR3nt: TGTGCCAGCAGCCGGGGGACTAGCGTCCGAGATACGCAGTATTTT
CDR3aa: CASSRGTSVRDTQYF

abundance: .
j_gene: TRBJ2-5
d_gene: TRBD1
v_gene: TRBV4-2
CDR3nt: TGTGCCAGCAGCCCCCGGGACAGGGGAAACGGGCAAGAGACCCAGTACTTC
CDR3aa: CASSPRDRGNGQETQYF

abundance: .
j_gene: TRBJ2-1
d_gene: TRBD2
v_gene: TRBV3-1/TRBV3-2
CDR3nt: TGTGCCAGCAGTTCTAGGACTAGCGGGGGGCTACGCCTCAATGAGCAGTTCTTC
CDR3aa: CASSSRTSGGLRLNEQFF

abundance: once
j_gene: TRBJ1-6
d_gene: .
v_gene: TRBV6-5
CDR3nt: TGTGCCAGCAGCCGCGGGGTTGCCTCACCCCTCCACTTT
CDR3aa: CASSRGVASPLHF

abundance: .
j_gene: TRBJ1-1
d_gene: TRBD1
v_gene: TRBV10-3
CDR3nt: TGTGCCATCAGTGAAGGGACAGGCATTTTCATGGCTTTCTTT
CDR3aa: CAISEGTGIFMAFF

abundance: once
j_gene: TRBJ2-4
d_gene: .
v_gene: TRBV5-4
CDR3nt: TGTGCCAGCAGCTGGCAGGGTGGCAAAAACATTCAGTACTTC
CDR3aa: CASSWQGGKNIQYF